The 2 T cell receptor beta chains below all came from one sample that was sequenced in a study of blood T cells in healthy people across ages. PCR was performed a second time for about 7 to 12 cycles using a sample-barcoded 5' primer and a J-beta primer mix. TCRdb called the 5' RACE reads again in MiXCR, with one record for every CDR3 protein. The repertoire includes roughly 1.9 million distinct CDR3 sequences, about two fifths of them detected once, and roughly 23% sits in the top ten. Sequenced sample: blood. These receptors were obtained from a human donor in good health.

The genes are TRBV7-2 and TRBJ2-3; 10 nucleotides agree with TRBD1. The length of the CDR3 is 18 residues. The V segment lost 5 bases and the J segment 4 bases; nucleotides outside the gene matches: 15. CDR1 and CDR2 from the germline V gene are SGHTA and FQGNSA. CDR3 region: CASSRHGRGQGIADTQYF. The CDR3 nucleotides read TGTGCCAGCAGCAGACACGGCCGGGGACAGGGGATAGCAGATACGCAGTATTTT.

This clonotype was picked up a small number of times. The chain joins TRBV4-1 to TRBJ2-5, with 9 bases that match TRBD1. Looked up from germline, CDR1 is MGHRA and CDR2 is YSYEKL. The CDR3 is 14 amino acids. Losses at the gene ends were 3 bases for V and 9 bases for J; bases not matched to a gene: 8. Here the CDR3 reads CASSHVDRGKAQYF. The CDR3 region has the DNA TGCGCCAGCAGCCATGTAGACAGGGGGAAGGCCCAGTACTTC.